Reported below is one T cell receptor beta chain. The V gene lost 6 bases and the J gene lost 5 bases, with 13 bases spanning the gap. Germline CDR1 reads SNHLY; CDR2 reads FYNNEI. The CDR3 extends over 13 amino acids. As handled by the study authors: By means of reference gene primer amplification, nucleated cell counts were estimated. Profiled with immunoSEQ multiplex PCR; TCRdb holds only in-frame clones, not every one. That table furnishes V, J and clone size, whereas the DNA furnished D and trimming. The sample contains just over 650,000 clones, 70% to 90% of which appear only once. The data were taken from a study of blood T cell repertoires in COVID-19. Study summary: COVID-19 samples, acute and convalescent, were from the United States, Italy and Spain. Sources were T cells, B-cell-depleted T cells, or PBMCs; the material itself was cDNA or gDNA.

The V gene is TRBV2, the J gene TRBJ1-2; unclear D gene. Specimen: peripheral blood. This receptor was identified in a woman younger than 35 with acute or convalescent COVID-19. The chain's CDR3 is CASSFGAEYGYTF. The CDR3 region has the DNA TGTGCCAGCAGCTTCGGAGCTGAGTATGGCTACACCTTC.